Below are 16 T cell receptor beta chains sequenced from a single sample in a study of blood T cell repertoires in COVID-19. The data were produced by immunoSEQ multiplex PCR, yet TCRdb's version contains in-frame clones alone and is incomplete. In the table there are more than 150,000 clones, roughly 85% of which are singletons. Sequencing input: peripheral blood. These receptor sequences come from a man aged 55-75 years with acute or convalescent COVID-19.

V gene TRBV5-1 combines with J gene TRBJ2-7; a possible D gene is TRBD1 (6 bases). Per the germline V gene, CDR1 is SGHRS and CDR2 is YFSETQ. This CDR3 spans 17 amino acids. The ends were cut back, 0 bases at V and 2 bases at J, with 18 bases in the middle. The CDR3 sequence: CASSLALQGLLAYEQYF. The CDR3 DNA follows: TGCGCCAGCAGCTTGGCCCTTCAGGGGTTATTGGCCTACGAGCAGTACTTC.

In nucleotides, the CDR3 is TGTGCCAGCAGCTTCCGGGACAGGGTTAACACCGGGGAGCTGTTTTTT. Translated: CASSFRDRVNTGELFF. The V call is TRBV7-8, the J call TRBJ2-2; 9 positions agree with TRBD1. The CDR3 is 16 residues long. V shed 3 bases and J 2 bases; nucleotides not matched to a gene: 4. CDR1 is SGHVS and CDR2 is FQNEAQ in the germline V gene. The whole variable domain, remainder taken from reference TRBV7-8 and TRBJ2-2, is GAGVSQSPRYKVAKRGQDVALRCDPISGHVSLFWYQQALGQGPEFLTYFQNEAQLDKSGLPSDRFFAERPEGSVSTLKIQRTQQEDSAVYLCASSFRDRVNTGELFFGEGSRLTVL.

This clone was found once. This chain connects TRBV10-3 to TRBJ1-2; TRBD1 is a possible D gene (5 bases). CDR1 and CDR2 (germline): ENHRY, SYGVKD. V was clipped by 6 bases and J by 1 base, with 24 bases between them. The CDR3 is 18 residues long. In nucleotides, the CDR3 is TGTGCCATCAGCTCCCGCGGGGCCACTCCAGTAATTAACTATGGCTACACCTTC. It translates to CAISSRGATPVINYGYTF.

This sequence joins TRBV10-3 and TRBJ2-1, with TRBD2 identical over 7 bases. Trimming took 5 bases from V and 1 from J; bases not matched to a gene: 8. The CDR3 runs to 16 residues. Germline V lookup: CDR1 ENHRY, CDR2 SYGVKD. In DNA, the CDR3 is TGTGCCATCAGTCTAAACCTAGCGGAATCCTACAATGAGCAGTTCTTC. Amino acids: CAISLNLAESYNEQFF.

The chain has TRBV29-1 and TRBJ2-7; 9 nucleotides align to TRBD1. Per the germline V gene, CDR1 is SQVTM and CDR2 is ANQGSEA. V lost 2 bases to trimming and J lost 5 bases; unmatched junction nucleotides: 4. The CDR3 totals 13 residues. DNA of the CDR3: TGCAGCGTTGAAAAGGACAGGGGCCACGAGCAGTACTTC. Amino acids: CSVEKDRGHEQYF.

The chain combines TRBV7-6 with TRBJ1-6; 7 bases agree with TRBD1. The V and J ends lost 3 bases and 5 bases, in that order; junction bases with no gene match: 4. CDR3 length: 15 amino acids. Germline V gives CDR1 SGHVS, CDR2 FNYEAQ. This chain's CDR3 is CASSFGTADNSPLHF. The CDR3 DNA follows: TGTGCCAGCAGCTTCGGGACAGCGGATAATTCACCCCTCCACTTT. Together with reference TRBV7-6 and TRBJ1-6, the CDR3 gives the full variable domain: GAGVSQSPRYKVTKRGQDVALRCDPISGHVSLYWYRQALGQGPEFLTYFNYEAQQDKSGLPNDRFSAERPEGSISTLTIQRTEQRDSAMYRCASSFGTADNSPLHFGNGTRLTVT.

This clone was found a few times. V and J are TRBV24-1 and TRBJ2-3, with TRBD2 matching 10 bases. This CDR3 comprises 18 residues. V was clipped by 3 bases and J by 4 bases; unmatched bases: 12. Germline CDR1 KGHDR, CDR2 SFDVKD. CDR3 protein: CATSDKNWASGSSDTQYF. In DNA, the CDR3 is TGTGCCACCAGTGATAAAAATTGGGCTAGCGGGAGCTCAGATACGCAGTATTTT.

CDR3 in amino acids: CASSASGTSGYEQYF. The CDR3 nucleotides read TGTGCCAGCAGCGCCTCCGGGACTAGCGGGTACGAGCAGTACTTC. V and J are TRBV21-1 and TRBJ2-7; TRBD2, the table's D call, lacks a check against the DNA. TRBV21-1 is a documented pseudogene. The CDR3 consists of 15 residues.

The chain recombines TRBV19 with TRBJ1-1; 11 positions agree with TRBD1. This CDR3 comprises 19 residues. Germline-derived CDR1 and CDR2 are LNHDA and SQIVND (reference sequence). The junction had 19 bases not matched to a gene; V was cut back by 5 bases and J by 5 bases. CDR3 in amino acids: CASSPVGPPGQGEETEAFF. CDR3 DNA: TGTGCCAGTAGTCCCGTGGGTCCCCCGGGACAGGGGGAAGAAACTGAAGCTTTCTTT.

J is TRBJ2-7 and V is TRBV6-5; the match to TRBD2 covers 10 bases. V trimming: 7 bases; J trimming: 2 bases; junction bases outside the gene matches: 2. The CDR3 length is 13 residues. Germline V gene sequence: CDR1 MNHEY, CDR2 SVGAGI. CDR3 DNA: TGTGCCAGCAATCTAGCGGGAGCCTACGAGCAGTACTTC. Translated: CASNLAGAYEQYF.

CDR3 sequence reads: CSSSGGYGYTF. CDR3 in DNA: TGCAGCTCATCAGGGGGCTATGGCTACACCTTC. The chain is built from TRBV29-1 and TRBJ1-2; 7 bases map to TRBD1. V was pared by 8 bases and J by 4 bases, with 4 bases of the junction left unmatched. Looked up from germline, CDR1 is SQVTM and CDR2 is ANQGSEA. The CDR3 is 11 residues long.

V is TRBV15 and J is TRBJ2-3; D remains ambiguous. Per germline, CDR1 LNHNV and CDR2 YYDKDF (reference sequence). The CDR3 runs to 18 residues. Trimming stripped 0 bases from V and 2 bases from J, with 18 bases between. The CDR3 loop reads CATSRDPHPTGPTDTQYF. The CDR3 DNA reads TGTGCCACCAGCAGAGATCCCCACCCCACCGGTCCCACAGATACGCAGTATTTT. Drawing the rest from reference TRBV15 and TRBJ2-3, the complete variable domain is DAMVIQNPRYQVTQFGKPVTLSCSQTLNHNVMYWYQQKSSQAPKLLFHYYDKDFNNEADTPDNFQSRRPNTSFCFLDIRSPGLGDTAMYLCATSRDPHPTGPTDTQYFGPGTRLTVL.

In DNA form, the CDR3 reads TGTGCCAGCAGCCTTGCGACAGGGACCTATAATTCACCCCTCCACTTT. Amino acid sequence: CASSLATGTYNSPLHF. The chain has TRBV27 and TRBJ1-6; 7 bases agree with TRBD1. This CDR3 spans 16 amino acids. The V gene end was trimmed by 6 bases and the J gene end by 2 bases; junction bases not matched to a gene: 7. Germline V CDR1 and CDR2: MNHEY, SMNVEV (reference sequence).

The chain is built from TRBV4-2 and TRBJ2-1, with TRBD2 identical over 7 bases. The ends lost 2 bases at V and 5 bases at J; junction bases unmatched: 6. This CDR3 is built from 15 residues. In germline, CDR1 is LGHNA, CDR2 YNFKEQ. In nucleotides, the CDR3 is TGTGCCAGCAGCCAATCTAGCGGAGCCGACAATGAGCAGTTCTTC. The encoded protein is CASSQSSGADNEQFF.

V is TRBV7-9 and J is TRBJ1-1, with D possibly matching TRBD1 (5 bases). Trimming shortened V by 9 bases and J by 8 bases, and 16 bases separated the two germline ends. The CDR3 runs to 12 residues. The V gene's germline CDR1 is SEHNR and CDR2 FQNEAQ (reference sequence). The DNA for the CDR3 is TGTGCCAGTAAGGGGTCAGCCGTGGAAGCTTTCTTT. This encodes CASKGSAVEAFF.

DNA for the CDR3: TGCGCCAGCAGCCCCGTGTTCGGGGATACGCAGTATTTT. It specifies CASSPVFGDTQYF. The rearrangement links TRBV5-1 to TRBJ2-3; D is uncertain. The CDR3 length is 13 residues. V was shortened by 4 bases and J by 6 bases, with 12 bases between the two germline ends. CDR1 is SGHRS, CDR2 YFSETQ, per germline.